This note documents a single T cell receptor (beta chain) sequence. Its antigen remains unknown. These data originate in a study of long-term antiretroviral therapy in people with HIV. Study observations and caveats: Blood collection from the mid-2000s to the late 2010s possibly occurred under older ART regimens.

Survey level was the resolution at which the v3.0 immunoSEQ assay ran. Measured with immunoSEQ multiplex PCR; TCRdb has only the in-frame clones, and not every one. The data contain some 25,000 clones, roughly 80% of them singletons. CDR1 is MDHEN and CDR2 is SYDVKM in the germline V gene. V lost 5 bases, J lost 0 bases, and 2 bases lay in between. The CDR3 sequence is 13 residues long. Specimen: unsorted PBMCs, collected 0.7 years before starting antiretroviral therapy. J is TRBJ1-6 and V is TRBV28; D gene ambiguous. This TCR was sampled from a man under 40 with HIV. The CDR3 DNA sequence: TGTGCCAGCAGTAACTCCTATAATTCACCCCTCCACTTT. It yields the protein CASSNSYNSPLHF.